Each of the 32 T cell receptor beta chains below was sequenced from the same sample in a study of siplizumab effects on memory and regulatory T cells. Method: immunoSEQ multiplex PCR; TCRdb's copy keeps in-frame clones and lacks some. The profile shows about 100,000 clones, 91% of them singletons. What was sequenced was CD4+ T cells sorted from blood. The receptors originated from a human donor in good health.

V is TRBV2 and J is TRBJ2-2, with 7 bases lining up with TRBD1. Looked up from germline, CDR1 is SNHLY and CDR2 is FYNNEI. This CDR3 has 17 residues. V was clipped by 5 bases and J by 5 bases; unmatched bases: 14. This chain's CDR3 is CASSWDSTNLGTGELFF. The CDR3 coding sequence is TGTGCCAGCAGTTGGGACAGCACGAACTTGGGGACCGGGGAGCTGTTTTTT.

CDR3 nucleotides: TGTGCCAGCAGCTTAACGAGGGATACGCAGTATTTT. Translated: CASSLTRDTQYF. The chain is built from TRBV7-3 and TRBJ2-3; D unresolved. The CDR3 totals 12 residues. V lost 0 bases to trimming and J lost 6 bases, with 4 bases between them. The germline V gene encodes CDR1 SGHTA and CDR2 FQGTGA.

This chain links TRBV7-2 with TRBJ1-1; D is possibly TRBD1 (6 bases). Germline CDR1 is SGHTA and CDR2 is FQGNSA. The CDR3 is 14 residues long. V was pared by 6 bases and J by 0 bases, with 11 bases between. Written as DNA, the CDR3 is TGTGCCAGCAGTAAAGGGGGAGTGAACACTGAAGCTTTCTTT. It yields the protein CASSKGGVNTEAFF.

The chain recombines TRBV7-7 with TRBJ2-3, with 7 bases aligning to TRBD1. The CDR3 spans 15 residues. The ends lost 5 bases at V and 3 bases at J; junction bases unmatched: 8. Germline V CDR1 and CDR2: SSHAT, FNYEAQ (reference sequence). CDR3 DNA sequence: TGTGCCAGCAGCCCGACAGGGCACGGGACAGATACGCAGTATTTT. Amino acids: CASSPTGHGTDTQYF.

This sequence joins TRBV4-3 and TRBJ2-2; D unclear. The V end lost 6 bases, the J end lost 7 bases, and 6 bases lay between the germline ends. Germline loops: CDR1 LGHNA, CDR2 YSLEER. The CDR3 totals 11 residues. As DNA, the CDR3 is TGCGCCAGCAGTAACCGCGGGGAGCTGTTTTTT. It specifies CASSNRGELFF.

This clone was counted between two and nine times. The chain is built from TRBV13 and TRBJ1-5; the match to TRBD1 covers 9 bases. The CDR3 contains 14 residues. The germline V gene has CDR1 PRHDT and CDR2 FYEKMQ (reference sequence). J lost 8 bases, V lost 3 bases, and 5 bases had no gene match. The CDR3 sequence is CASSLGTGKKPQHF. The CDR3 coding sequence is TGTGCCAGCAGCTTGGGGACAGGGAAGAAGCCCCAGCATTTT.

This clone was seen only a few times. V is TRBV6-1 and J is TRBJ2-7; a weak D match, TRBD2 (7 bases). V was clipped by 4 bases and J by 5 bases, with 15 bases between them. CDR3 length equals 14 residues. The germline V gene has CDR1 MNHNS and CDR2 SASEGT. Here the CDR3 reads CASSAGGQGNEQYF. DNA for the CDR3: TGTGCCAGCAGTGCCGGGGGGCAAGGGAACGAGCAGTACTTC.

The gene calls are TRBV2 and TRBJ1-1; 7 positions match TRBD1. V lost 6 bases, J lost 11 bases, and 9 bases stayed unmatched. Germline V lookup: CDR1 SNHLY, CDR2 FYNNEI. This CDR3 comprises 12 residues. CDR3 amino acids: CASRADREGAFF. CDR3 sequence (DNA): TGTGCCAGCAGGGCTGACAGGGAGGGGGCTTTCTTT.

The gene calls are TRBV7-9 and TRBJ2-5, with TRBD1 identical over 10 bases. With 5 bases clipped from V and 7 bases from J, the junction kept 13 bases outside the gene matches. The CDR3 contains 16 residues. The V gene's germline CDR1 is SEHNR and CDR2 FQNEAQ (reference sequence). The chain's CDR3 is CASSRWQGQGMGTQYF. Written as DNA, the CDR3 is TGTGCCAGCAGCCGCTGGCAGGGACAGGGGATGGGGACCCAGTACTTC.

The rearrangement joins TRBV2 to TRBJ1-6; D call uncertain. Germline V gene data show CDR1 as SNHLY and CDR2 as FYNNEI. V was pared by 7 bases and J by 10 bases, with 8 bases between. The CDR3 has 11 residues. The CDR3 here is CASNEGSPLHF. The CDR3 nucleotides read TGTGCCAGCAACGAGGGCTCACCCCTCCACTTT.

The chain's CDR3 is CASSSRGEQYF. CDR3 nucleotides: TGTGCCAGCAGCTCTAGGGGCGAGCAGTACTTC. The chain uses TRBV11-2 and TRBJ2-7; D is possibly TRBD1 (5 bases). The CDR3 consists of 11 residues. V shed 4 bases and J shed 6 bases, with 7 bases lying between them. Germline V CDR1 and CDR2: SGHAT, FQNNGV.

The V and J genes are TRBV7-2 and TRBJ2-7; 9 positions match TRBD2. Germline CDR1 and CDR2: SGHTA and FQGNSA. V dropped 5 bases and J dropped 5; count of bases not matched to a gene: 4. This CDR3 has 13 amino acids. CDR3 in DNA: TGTGCCAGCAGCCACCAGCGGGGGGACGAGCAGTACTTC. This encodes CASSHQRGDEQYF.

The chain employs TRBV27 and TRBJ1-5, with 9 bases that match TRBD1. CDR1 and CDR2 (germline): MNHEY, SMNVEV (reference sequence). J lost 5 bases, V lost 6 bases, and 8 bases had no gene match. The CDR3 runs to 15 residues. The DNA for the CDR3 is TGTGCCAGCAGGGCCGGACAGGGGACCCATCAGCCCCAGCATTTT. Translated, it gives CASRAGQGTHQPQHF.

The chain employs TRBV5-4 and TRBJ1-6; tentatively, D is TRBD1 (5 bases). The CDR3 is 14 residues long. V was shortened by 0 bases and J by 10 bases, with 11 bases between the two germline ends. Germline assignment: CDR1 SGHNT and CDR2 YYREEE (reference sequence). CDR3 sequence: CASSLVGADSPLHF. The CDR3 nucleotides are TGTGCCAGCAGCTTGGTAGGGGCTGACTCACCCCTCCACTTT. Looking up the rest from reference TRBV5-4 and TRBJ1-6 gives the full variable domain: ETGVTQSPTHLIKTRGQQVTLRCSSQSGHNTVSWYQQALGQGPQFIFQYYREEENGRGNFPPRFSGLQFPNYSSELNVNALELDDSALYLCASSLVGADSPLHFGNGTRLTVT.

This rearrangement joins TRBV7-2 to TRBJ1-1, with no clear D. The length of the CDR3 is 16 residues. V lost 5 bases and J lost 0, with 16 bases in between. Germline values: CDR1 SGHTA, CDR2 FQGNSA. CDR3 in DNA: TGTGCCAGCAGCCGCGGGGAACGTAGGGTGAACACTGAAGCTTTCTTT. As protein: CASSRGERRVNTEAFF. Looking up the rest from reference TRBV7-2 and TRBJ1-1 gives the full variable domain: GAGVSQSPSNKVTEKGKDVELRCDPISGHTALYWYRQSLGQGLEFLIYFQGNSAPDKSGLPSDRFSAERTGGSVSTLTIQRTQQEDSAVYLCASSRGERRVNTEAFFGQGTRLTVV.

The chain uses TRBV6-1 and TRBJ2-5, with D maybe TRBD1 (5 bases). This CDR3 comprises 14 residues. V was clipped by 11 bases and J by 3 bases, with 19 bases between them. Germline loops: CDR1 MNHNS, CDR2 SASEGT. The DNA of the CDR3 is TGTGCCGTCCAAACCTCAGGGTACGAAGAGACCCAGTACTTC. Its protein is CAVQTSGYEETQYF.

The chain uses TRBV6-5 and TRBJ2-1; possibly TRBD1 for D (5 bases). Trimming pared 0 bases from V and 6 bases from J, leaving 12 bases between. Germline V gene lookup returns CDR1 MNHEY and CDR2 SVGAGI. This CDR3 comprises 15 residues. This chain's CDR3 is CASSYSAGWSNEQFF. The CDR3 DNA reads TGTGCCAGCAGTTACTCGGCAGGGTGGAGCAATGAGCAGTTCTTC.

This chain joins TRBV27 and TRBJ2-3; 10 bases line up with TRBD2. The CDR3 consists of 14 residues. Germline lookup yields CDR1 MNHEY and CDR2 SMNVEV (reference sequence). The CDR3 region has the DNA TGTGCTACGAGGAGCGGGGGGGGGTTCTATACGCAGTATTTT. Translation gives CATRSGGGFYTQYF.

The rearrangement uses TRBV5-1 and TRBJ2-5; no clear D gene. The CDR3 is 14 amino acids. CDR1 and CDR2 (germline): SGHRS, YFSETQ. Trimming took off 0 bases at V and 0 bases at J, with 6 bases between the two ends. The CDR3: CASSLEVYQETQYF. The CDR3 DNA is TGCGCCAGCAGCTTGGAGGTATACCAAGAGACCCAGTACTTC.

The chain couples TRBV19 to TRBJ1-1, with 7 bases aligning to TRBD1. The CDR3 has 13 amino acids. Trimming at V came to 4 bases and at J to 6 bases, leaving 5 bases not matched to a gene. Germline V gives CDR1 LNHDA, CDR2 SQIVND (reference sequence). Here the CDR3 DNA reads TGTGCCAGTAGTACCCTGGACAGGTCTGAAGCTTTCTTT. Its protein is CASSTLDRSEAFF.

CDR3 nucleotides: TGTGCCAGCAGCGTAGTAGCAACTAATGAAAAACTGTTTTTT. Translating it yields CASSVVATNEKLFF. The rearrangement joins TRBV7-2 to TRBJ1-4; D remains ambiguous. Germline values: CDR1 SGHTA, CDR2 FQGNSA. Trimming removed 5 bases at V and 0 bases at J, with 7 bases between. The CDR3 length is 14 residues.

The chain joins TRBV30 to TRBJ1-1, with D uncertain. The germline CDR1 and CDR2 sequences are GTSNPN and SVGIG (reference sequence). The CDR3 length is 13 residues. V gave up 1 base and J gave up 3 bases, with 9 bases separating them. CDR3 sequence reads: CAWSDATYTEAFF. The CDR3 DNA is TGTGCCTGGAGTGACGCGACGTACACTGAAGCTTTCTTT.

Here the CDR3 reads CASSVVIGGQPQHF. Here the CDR3 DNA reads TGCGCCAGCAGTGTGGTTATTGGGGGCCAGCCCCAGCATTTT. The chain couples TRBV10-1 to TRBJ1-5; tentative D call: TRBD1 (6 bases). V lost 4 bases and J 7 bases, leaving 14 bases between the germline ends. CDR3 length: 14 amino acids. Germline V lookup: CDR1 WNHNN, CDR2 SYGVQD (reference sequence).

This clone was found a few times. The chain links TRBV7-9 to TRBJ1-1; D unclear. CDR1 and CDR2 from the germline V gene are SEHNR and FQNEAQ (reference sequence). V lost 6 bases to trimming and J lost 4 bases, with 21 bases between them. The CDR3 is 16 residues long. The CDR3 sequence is CASRETDFWGFTEAFF. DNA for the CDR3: TGTGCCAGCAGAGAAACTGATTTTTGGGGTTTCACTGAAGCTTTCTTT.

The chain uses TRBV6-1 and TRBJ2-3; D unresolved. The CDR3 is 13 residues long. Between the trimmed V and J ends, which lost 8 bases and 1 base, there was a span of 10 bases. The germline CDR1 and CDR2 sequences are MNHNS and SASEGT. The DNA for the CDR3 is TGTGCCAGCGGACCCCAGGGCACAGATACGCAGTATTTT. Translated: CASGPQGTDTQYF.

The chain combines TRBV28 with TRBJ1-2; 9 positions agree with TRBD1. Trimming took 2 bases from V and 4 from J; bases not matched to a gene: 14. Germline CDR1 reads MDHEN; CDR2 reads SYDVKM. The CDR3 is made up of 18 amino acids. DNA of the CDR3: TGTGCCAGCAGTTTACGGACGGGGGGACAGGGCCTCTTCTATGGCTACACCTTC. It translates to CASSLRTGGQGLFYGYTF.

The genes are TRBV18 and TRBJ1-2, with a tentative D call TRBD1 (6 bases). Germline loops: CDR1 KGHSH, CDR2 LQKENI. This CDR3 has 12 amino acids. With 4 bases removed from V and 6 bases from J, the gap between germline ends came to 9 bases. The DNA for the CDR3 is TGTGCCAGCTCACTCCCAGGGGATGGCTACACCTTC. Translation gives CASSLPGDGYTF.

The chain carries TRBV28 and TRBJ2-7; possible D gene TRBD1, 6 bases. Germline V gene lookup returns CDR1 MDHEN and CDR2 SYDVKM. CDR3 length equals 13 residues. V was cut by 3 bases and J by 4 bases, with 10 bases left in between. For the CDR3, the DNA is TGTGCCAGCAGTTTGGGGCAGGGGTACGAGCAGTACTTC. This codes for CASSLGQGYEQYF.

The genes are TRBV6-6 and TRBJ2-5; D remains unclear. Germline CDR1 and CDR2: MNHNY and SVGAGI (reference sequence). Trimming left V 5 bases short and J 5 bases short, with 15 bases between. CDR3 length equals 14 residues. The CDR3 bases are TGTGCCAGCAGTCCCCTCGGCGAGTGGGAGACCCAGTACTTC. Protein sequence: CASSPLGEWETQYF.

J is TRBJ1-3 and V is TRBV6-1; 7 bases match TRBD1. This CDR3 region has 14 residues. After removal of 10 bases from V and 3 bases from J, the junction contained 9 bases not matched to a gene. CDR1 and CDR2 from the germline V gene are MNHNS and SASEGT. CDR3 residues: CATQDRSSGNTIYF. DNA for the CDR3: TGTGCCACACAGGACAGGTCTAGTGGAAACACCATATATTTT.

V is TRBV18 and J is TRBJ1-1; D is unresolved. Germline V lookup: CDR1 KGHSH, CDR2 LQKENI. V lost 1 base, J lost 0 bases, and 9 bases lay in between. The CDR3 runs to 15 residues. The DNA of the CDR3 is TGTGCCAGCTCACCACGGGAAGGGATGAACACTGAAGCTTTCTTT. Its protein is CASSPREGMNTEAFF.

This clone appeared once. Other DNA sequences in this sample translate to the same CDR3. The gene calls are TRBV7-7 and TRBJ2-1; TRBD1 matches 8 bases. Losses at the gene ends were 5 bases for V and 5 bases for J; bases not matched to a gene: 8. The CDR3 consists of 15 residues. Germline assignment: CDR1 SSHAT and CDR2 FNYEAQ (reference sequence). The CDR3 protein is CASSVGTGGNNEQFF. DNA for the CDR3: TGTGCCAGCAGCGTCGGGACAGGAGGGAACAATGAGCAGTTCTTC.